These T cell receptor beta chains were read from a single sample in a study of blood T cell repertoires in COVID-19. Sequencing was performed with immunoSEQ multiplex PCR; in TCRdb, only in-frame clones are kept and a portion is missing. The table includes 350,000 to 450,000 clones, nearly 90% detected once. Sequencing used PBMCs or T cells enriched from blood (not recorded which). These receptors were taken from a woman under 40 who had recovered from COVID-19. Each CDR3 is given with its conserved first and last residue. Each record gives: clone size, V gene, J gene, CDR3 protein. Clone size is shown for a subset of rows, as once, few, many or a class of expanded clone.

once	TRBV19	TRBJ2-3	CASSKKTPGTTLVTDTQYF
.	TRBV19	TRBJ1-2	CASSIEGAEGYGYTF
.	TRBV2	TRBJ2-7	CASSSDSYEQYF
.	TRBV6-5	TRBJ2-7	CASSYSGTGEQYF
.	TRBV9	TRBJ2-1	CASSVVEGSYNEQFF
once	TRBV19	TRBJ1-1	CASSSGHSTEAFF
.	TRBV6-5	TRBJ2-2	CASSYLTMNTGELFF
.	TRBV6-5	TRBJ2-7	CAVQRAGVNEQYF
once	TRBV5-1	TRBJ2-1	CASSWSGESNEQFF
.	TRBV3-1/TRBV3-2	TRBJ1-1	CASSPGRGLWGTEAFF
.	TRBV3-1/TRBV3-2	TRBJ2-3	CASSQGPWSSTDTQYF
.	TRBV3-1/TRBV3-2	TRBJ2-4	CASSPGQGLRLAKNIQYF
.	TRBV12-3/TRBV12-4	TRBJ1-5	CASSLIRWPQHF
.	TRBV5-5	TRBJ1-3	CASSRGDASGNTIYF
once	TRBV6-5	TRBJ1-2	CASIPDRVGYGYTF